This record concerns one T cell receptor beta chain sequence. Its antigen is currently unknown. V shed 5 bases, J shed 1 base, and the junction held 18 bases outside the gene matches. Looked up from germline, CDR1 is SGHVS and CDR2 is FQNEAQ. The CDR3 contains 20 residues. The PCR used 60 Vbeta and 13 Jbeta primers. The protocol was immunoSEQ multiplex PCR, while the TCRdb copy is restricted to in-frame clones and leaves out a portion. The table lists more than 110,000 clones, 75% to 80% of them singletons. The sample comes from a study of cytomegalovirus exposure and HLA in healthy donors. As for the study in general: Of the donors genotyped, approximately 430 in all, over 80% fell in the Caucasian-associated ancestry cluster. General study points: A later analysis associated 15,000 to 20,000 TCR beta sequences with HLA alleles at a 0.05 false discovery rate. Further analysis, carried out later, found HLA-associated TCR beta chains more clonally expanded than equally common other chains.

Donors counted as nominally healthy when sampled, yet unrecorded immune exposures were likely. The TCR was taken from a man aged 18 to 35 in good health and CMV-seronegative. The specimen was PBMCs. This chain uses TRBV7-8 with TRBJ1-2, with 11 bases that match TRBD1. The DNA of the CDR3 is TGTGCCAGCAGCGGAGATAGCGGGACAGGGGGTATCCCCTATAACTATGGCTACACCTTC. It codes for CASSGDSGTGGIPYNYGYTF.